This T cell receptor (beta chain) was sequenced for a study of blood T cells in healthy people across ages. Overall study findings and caveats: The donors' CMV status was not determined, possibly confounding changes in expanded clonotypes. Estimates based on one million T cells were treated as lower bounds.

Through a sample-barcoded 5' primer and a J-beta primer mix, a second PCR was run for roughly 6 to 12 cycles. A minimum of 3 million CDR3-containing paired-end reads was obtained for each sample. TCRdb itself ran the 5' RACE reads through MiXCR, one entry per CDR3 protein. The sample holds 1.5 million to 2 million distinct CDR3 sequences; roughly 52% are singletons and the top ten take about 2.1%. A word on this clonotype: Its cognate antigen is unknown.

The germline V gene has CDR1 DFQATT and CDR2 SNEGSKA (reference sequence). Trimming pared 3 bases from V and 2 bases from J, leaving 11 bases between. CDR3 length: 14 amino acids. Extraction yielded at least 5.5 micrograms of total RNA per sample. The chain recombines TRBV20-1 with TRBJ2-1; a weak D match, TRBD2 (5 bases). The origin of this receptor is a woman in her thirties or forties in good health. The sequenced material came from blood. The CDR3 nucleotides read TGCAGTGCTAGGCAGCCGGAGGCCTACAATGAGCAGTTCTTC. It codes for CSARQPEAYNEQFF.